The 32 T cell receptor beta chains presented below share a single source sample, sequenced in a study of CD8 T cells in Susac syndrome. After extraction with the RNeasy kit, roughly 0.45 to 1 ug of the RNA was reverse transcribed using random hexamers. TCRdb independently ran MiXCR on the immunoSEQ multiplex PCR reads; one entry per CDR3 protein. The table has about 130,000 distinct CDR3 sequences, around 94% seen once. Sequencing was done on a sample of CD8+ T cells from PBMCs. These receptors all stem from a human donor with Susac syndrome.

This clonotype has only one observation. J is TRBJ2-1 and V is TRBV9; D possibly uses TRBD1 or TRBD2 (5 bases each). The CDR3 runs 12 residues. The V gene lost 0 bases and the J gene lost 13 bases, with 11 bases spanning the gap. CDR1 SGDLS and CDR2 YYNGEE come from the germline V gene. CDR3 protein: CASSVGGESQFF. The DNA for the CDR3 is TGTGCCAGCAGCGTAGGAGGGGAATCCCAGTTCTTC.

The V gene is TRBV5-6, the J gene TRBJ2-7; D possibly corresponds to TRBD1 (6 bases). V dropped 3 bases and J dropped 0 bases, with 13 bases sitting between them. CDR3 size: 15 residues. Germline V gives CDR1 SGHDT, CDR2 YYEEEE. The CDR3, as DNA: TGTGCCAGCAGCTACGGGACACCGAGCTCCTACGAGCAGTACTTC. This sequence encodes CASSYGTPSSYEQYF.

This chain links TRBV13 with TRBJ1-2; weak D call: TRBD1 (6 bases). The germline V and J ends were trimmed by 4 bases and 0 bases, with 27 bases remaining between them. Germline V gives CDR1 PRHDT, CDR2 FYEKMQ (reference sequence). The CDR3 totals 20 residues. DNA of the CDR3: TGTGCCAGCAGCTCCGCCACAGGGTTTCAGTCTGGGCCTCCTAACTATGGCTACACCTTC. Protein: CASSSATGFQSGPPNYGYTF. Together with reference TRBV13 and TRBJ1-2, the CDR3 gives the full variable domain: AAGVIQSPRHLIKEKRETATLKCYPIPRHDTVYWYQQGPGQDPQFLISFYEKMQSDKGSIPDRFSAQQFSDYHSELNMSSLELGDSALYFCASSSATGFQSGPPNYGYTFGSGTRLTVV.

The chain joins TRBV6-5 to TRBJ1-1; D is possibly TRBD1 (5 bases). V lost 8 bases to trimming and J lost 3 bases, with 13 bases between them. In germline, CDR1 is MNHEY, CDR2 SVGAGI. The CDR3 has 13 amino acids. The CDR3 loop is CASSGTSYTEAFF. For the CDR3, the DNA is TGTGCCAGCTCCGGGACGAGTTACACTGAAGCTTTCTTT.

The chain employs TRBV9 and TRBJ1-1; D is undetermined. The CDR3 loop spans 13 amino acids. Germline values: CDR1 SGDLS, CDR2 YYNGEE. V was pared by 2 bases and J by 3 bases, with 8 bases between. The CDR3 DNA reads TGTGCCAGCAGCGTGGACGGCTACACTGAAGCTTTCTTT. Protein product: CASSVDGYTEAFF. The full variable domain, with the rest looked up from reference TRBV9 and TRBJ1-1, is DSGVTQTPKHLITATGQRVTLRCSPRSGDLSVYWYQQSLDQGLQFLIQYYNGEERAKGNILERFSAQQFPDLHSELNLSSLELGDSALYFCASSVDGYTEAFFGQGTRLTVV.

The gene calls are TRBV27 and TRBJ1-4, with D hard to call. CDR3 size: 13 residues. Between the trimmed V and J ends, which lost 4 bases and 7 bases, there was a span of 10 bases. Germline V gives CDR1 MNHEY, CDR2 SMNVEV (reference sequence). CDR3 in amino acids: CASSSSWGEKLFF. The CDR3 DNA is TGTGCCAGCAGTTCATCTTGGGGTGAAAAACTGTTTTTT.

The V call is TRBV2, the J call TRBJ1-5; no reliable D call. Germline assignment: CDR1 SNHLY and CDR2 FYNNEI. The length of the CDR3 is 13 residues. Trimming took off 1 base at V and 9 bases at J, with 10 bases between the two ends. The CDR3 sequence: CASSEGQFLPQHF. The CDR3 bases are TGTGCCAGCAGTGAAGGGCAGTTTTTGCCCCAGCATTTT. The full variable domain, with the rest looked up from reference TRBV2 and TRBJ1-5, is EPEVTQTPSHQVTQMGQEVILRCVPISNHLYFYWYRQILGQKVEFLVSFYNNEISEKSEIFDDQFSVERPDGSNFTLKIRSTKLEDSAMYFCASSEGQFLPQHFGDGTRLSIL.

The chain links TRBV28 to TRBJ1-2; 11 bases map to TRBD1. CDR3 length: 14 amino acids. The V and J ends lost 6 bases and 8 bases, in that order; junction bases with no gene match: 8. The germline CDR1 and CDR2 sequences are MDHEN and SYDVKM. Here the CDR3 reads CASRSGQGARGYTF. CDR3 nucleotides: TGTGCCAGCAGGTCCGGACAGGGGGCGCGAGGCTACACCTTC.

The chain carries TRBV12-3 or TRBV12-4 and TRBJ2-6, with unresolved D. The CDR3 contains 15 residues. The V gene lost 5 bases and the J gene lost 0 bases, with 8 bases spanning the gap. CDR3 region: CASSLRSSGANVLTF. CDR3 sequence (DNA): TGTGCCAGCAGTCTCCGTAGCTCTGGGGCCAACGTCCTGACTTTC.

This rearrangement joins TRBV20-1 to TRBJ1-2, with D unresolved. The CDR3 totals 16 residues. V was trimmed by 2 bases and J by 2 bases, leaving 18 bases between them. Germline V gene lookup returns CDR1 DFQATT and CDR2 SNEGSKA (reference sequence). This CDR3 is CSARKGSAETNYGYTF. CDR3 DNA: TGCAGTGCTAGAAAAGGTTCGGCAGAAACCAACTATGGCTACACCTTC.

This chain joins TRBV12-3 or TRBV12-4 and TRBJ1-4; unclear D gene. V shed 7 bases and J shed 3 bases, with 15 bases lying between them. This CDR3 contains 15 residues. This CDR3 reads CASTDPGSPNEKLFF. For the CDR3, the DNA is TGTGCCAGCACTGACCCGGGATCCCCTAATGAAAAACTGTTTTTT.

V usage is TRBV11-1 and J usage is TRBJ1-1; TRBD1 is a possible D gene (5 bases). This CDR3 region has 13 residues. V dropped 7 bases and J dropped 7 bases, with 16 bases sitting between them. The germline CDR1 and CDR2 sequences are SGHAT and FQDESV (reference sequence). CDR3 bases: TGTGCCAGCACCCCCAGGGTAGTTGATGAAGCTTTCTTT. This encodes CASTPRVVDEAFF.

V is TRBV18 and J is TRBJ2-7; D unresolved. Trimming stripped 3 bases from V and 3 bases from J, with 18 bases between. CDR3 length: 16 amino acids. Germline V gives CDR1 KGHSH, CDR2 LQKENI. The CDR3 DNA is TGTGCCAGCTCACCCCCGGGCTCGGCCACCTACTACGAGCAGTACTTC. Encoded protein: CASSPPGSATYYEQYF.

This clonotype is a singleton in its sample. The gene calls are TRBV30 and TRBJ1-2; D is unclear. Trimming removed 0 bases at V and 2 bases at J, with 7 bases between. CDR3 length equals 13 residues. CDR1 and CDR2 from the germline V gene are GTSNPN and SVGIG (reference sequence). The CDR3 here is CAWSVEGNYGYTF. CDR3 coding DNA: TGTGCCTGGAGTGTAGAGGGAAACTATGGCTACACCTTC.

Of note for this clonotype: At one boundary the junction diverges from the germline segment, which might be a read error. The rearrangement links TRBV6-4 to TRBJ1-1; 7 nucleotides align to TRBD1. CDR3 length equals 14 residues. Germline values: CDR1 MRHNA, CDR2 SNTAGT. CDR3 sequence reads: CASSAGTDNSEAFF. The DNA of the CDR3 is TGTGCCAGCAGTGCCGGGACAGATAACAGTGAAGCTTTCTTT.

This rearrangement joins TRBV4-2 to TRBJ2-1, with D possibly matching TRBD2 (6 bases). Deletions cut 1 base from V and 7 bases from J, with 14 bases between. The CDR3 loop spans 15 amino acids. The germline V gene has CDR1 LGHNA and CDR2 YNFKEQ. The CDR3 loop reads CASSQGVAEGNEQFF. The CDR3 nucleotides are TGTGCCAGCAGCCAAGGGGTAGCGGAGGGTAATGAGCAGTTCTTC.

The chain carries TRBV12-3 or TRBV12-4 and TRBJ2-1; 8 bases fit TRBD2. V lost 5 bases to trimming and J lost 9 bases; unmatched junction nucleotides: 9. CDR3 length equals 14 residues. The CDR3 DNA sequence: TGTGCCAGCAGTGATAGCGGGGAGGGGATTGAGCAGTTCTTC. It codes for CASSDSGEGIEQFF.

This clonotype was recorded only once. The chain employs TRBV6-1 and TRBJ1-5, with D hard to call. Germline V gene lookup returns CDR1 MNHNS and CDR2 SASEGT. The CDR3 has 15 residues. Between the trimmed V and J ends, which lost 2 bases and 7 bases, there was a span of 15 bases. In DNA, the CDR3 is TGTGCCAGCAGTGAAATAGACATGGGTCGACAGCCCCAGCATTTT. Encoded protein: CASSEIDMGRQPQHF.

Regarding this clonotype: Compared with germline, one end of the junction differs, possibly owing to a read error. The rearrangement links TRBV10-3 to TRBJ2-7; 7 bases line up with TRBD2. Per the germline V gene, CDR1 is ENHRY and CDR2 is SYGVKD. The CDR3 length is 13 residues. CDR3 bases: TGTGCCAGCGGCCTAGCGGCCTCCGACGAGCAGTACTTC. Its protein is CASGLAASDEQYF.

The V and J genes are TRBV15 and TRBJ2-1, with a weak D call TRBD1 (5 bases). Germline CDR1 reads LNHNV; CDR2 reads YYDKDF (reference sequence). The CDR3 has 12 amino acids. V shed 8 bases and J shed 5 bases, with 10 bases lying between them. In DNA form, the CDR3 reads TGTGCCACCCTAGACAGCAACAATGAGCAGTTCTTC. Residues: CATLDSNNEQFF.

The chain is built from TRBV12-5 and TRBJ2-3; D is uncertain. The CDR3 runs 14 residues. Germline V gene sequence: CDR1 LGHNT, CDR2 FRNRAP. With 5 bases removed from V and 4 bases from J, the gap between germline ends came to 13 bases. In nucleotides, the CDR3 is TGTGCTAGTGGTGGCTGGGGAAGCGCAGATACGCAGTATTTT. Its protein product is CASGGWGSADTQYF. Based on the CDR3 plus reference TRBV12-5 and TRBJ2-3, the full variable domain is DARVTQTPRHKVTEMGQEVTMRCQPILGHNTVFWYRQTMMQGLELLAYFRNRAPLDDSGMPKDRFSAEMPDATLATLKIQPSEPRDSAVYFCASGGWGSADTQYFGPGTRLTVL.

The chain employs TRBV19 and TRBJ2-5, with no clear D. Germline loops: CDR1 LNHDA, CDR2 SQIVND (reference sequence). The length of the CDR3 is 14 residues. The V and J ends lost 6 bases and 2 bases respectively, with 13 bases between them. Here the CDR3 reads CASRRTIQQETQYF. In DNA, the CDR3 is TGTGCCAGTAGACGGACGATCCAGCAAGAGACCCAGTACTTC.

This chain links TRBV7-3 with TRBJ2-3, with D perhaps matching TRBD1 (6 bases). The CDR3 is 16 residues long. Germline V gives CDR1 SGHTA, CDR2 FQGTGA. V was cut by 2 bases and J by 0 bases, with 12 bases left in between. The CDR3 here is CASSLGAGTSTDTQYF. In nucleotides, the CDR3 is TGTGCCAGCAGCTTAGGGGCCGGGACAAGCACAGATACGCAGTATTTT.

This chain uses TRBV9 with TRBJ2-1; 9 bases are a match to TRBD2. The CDR3 loop spans 16 amino acids. CDR1 SGDLS and CDR2 YYNGEE come from the germline V gene. The V and J ends lost 3 bases and 7 bases, in that order; junction bases with no gene match: 11. CDR3 nucleotides: TGTGCCAGCAGCGCCCCCCCCAGCGGGAGGCGGAATGAGCAGTTCTTC. Protein product: CASSAPPSGRRNEQFF.

The chain employs TRBV4-1 and TRBJ2-1, with 13 bases that match TRBD2. The CDR3 has 17 residues. V shed 3 bases and J 3 bases; nucleotides not matched to a gene: 5. The germline CDR1 and CDR2 sequences are MGHRA and YSYEKL. This CDR3 reads CASSQGLAGLYYNEQFF. For the CDR3, the DNA is TGCGCCAGCAGCCAGGGACTAGCGGGGTTGTACTACAATGAGCAGTTCTTC.

This chain connects TRBV29-1 to TRBJ2-1; the D is unclear. The CDR3 has 12 residues. The V gene's germline CDR1 is SQVTM and CDR2 ANQGSEA. The ends were cut back, 0 bases at V and 13 bases at J, with 13 bases in the middle. In DNA, the CDR3 is TGCAGCGTTGAAGATGGAGTACCACTACAGTTCTTC. It translates to CSVEDGVPLQFF.

V is TRBV13 and J is TRBJ2-7; perhaps TRBD1 as D (5 bases). Germline V lookup: CDR1 PRHDT, CDR2 FYEKMQ (reference sequence). There are 14 residues in the CDR3. Trimming shortened V by 1 base and J by 2 bases, and 9 bases separated the two germline ends. This chain's CDR3 is CASSLARAAYEQYF. CDR3 nucleotides: TGTGCCAGCAGCTTAGCCAGGGCGGCCTACGAGCAGTACTTC. Based on the CDR3 plus reference TRBV13 and TRBJ2-7, the full variable domain is AAGVIQSPRHLIKEKRETATLKCYPIPRHDTVYWYQQGPGQDPQFLISFYEKMQSDKGSIPDRFSAQQFSDYHSELNMSSLELGDSALYFCASSLARAAYEQYFGPGTRLTVT.

The chain's CDR3 is CASTGLAETDTQYF. The CDR3 DNA follows: TGTGCCAGCACCGGACTAGCGGAGACAGATACGCAGTATTTT. This chain connects TRBV19 to TRBJ2-3, with 10 bases aligning to TRBD2. Germline CDR1 is LNHDA and CDR2 is SQIVND (reference sequence). The CDR3 extends over 14 amino acids. With V trimmed by 9 bases and J by 3 bases, 6 bases remained unmatched.

The V call is TRBV14, the J call TRBJ2-5, with D unclear. Germline CDR1 SGHDN, CDR2 FVKESK. This CDR3 has 16 amino acids. V was clipped by 2 bases and J by 0 bases, with 13 bases between them. CDR3 sequence: CASSQLDFRNQETQYF. The CDR3 region has the DNA TGTGCCAGCAGCCAATTGGATTTCCGTAACCAAGAGACCCAGTACTTC.

Only a few counts were recorded for this clonotype. The chain has TRBV12-3 or TRBV12-4 and TRBJ1-1; the D gene is possibly TRBD1 (5 bases). V lost 4 bases, J lost 1 base, and 10 bases lay in between. The CDR3 is made up of 14 amino acids. CDR3 DNA sequence: TGTGCCAGCAGTTCAGCCACAGGGAACACTGAAGCTTTCTTT. It is translated as CASSSATGNTEAFF.

V is TRBV28 and J is TRBJ2-1; 11 bases are a match to TRBD2. Germline V gives CDR1 MDHEN, CDR2 SYDVKM. V was clipped by 2 bases and J by 4 bases; unmatched bases: 7. The CDR3 extends over 17 amino acids. As DNA, the CDR3 is TGTGCCAGCAGTTTAGGAGGGGGACTAGCGGTTTACAATGAGCAGTTCTTC. Its translation is CASSLGGGLAVYNEQFF. Full variable domain (outside the CDR3, taken from reference TRBV28 and TRBJ2-1): DVKVTQSSRYLVKRTGEKVFLECVQDMDHENMFWYRQDPGLGLRLIYFSYDVKMKEKGDIPEGYSVSREKKERFSLILESASTNQTSMYLCASSLGGGLAVYNEQFFGPGTRLTVL.

The chain links TRBV27 to TRBJ1-6; tentatively, D is TRBD1 (6 bases). The CDR3 contains 15 residues. Deletions cut 3 bases from V and 14 bases from J, with 20 bases between. Germline lookup yields CDR1 MNHEY and CDR2 SMNVEV (reference sequence). In nucleotides, the CDR3 is TGTGCCAGCAGTTTGAACAGGGTAGACTCATTGGCCCTCCACTTT. Protein sequence: CASSLNRVDSLALHF.